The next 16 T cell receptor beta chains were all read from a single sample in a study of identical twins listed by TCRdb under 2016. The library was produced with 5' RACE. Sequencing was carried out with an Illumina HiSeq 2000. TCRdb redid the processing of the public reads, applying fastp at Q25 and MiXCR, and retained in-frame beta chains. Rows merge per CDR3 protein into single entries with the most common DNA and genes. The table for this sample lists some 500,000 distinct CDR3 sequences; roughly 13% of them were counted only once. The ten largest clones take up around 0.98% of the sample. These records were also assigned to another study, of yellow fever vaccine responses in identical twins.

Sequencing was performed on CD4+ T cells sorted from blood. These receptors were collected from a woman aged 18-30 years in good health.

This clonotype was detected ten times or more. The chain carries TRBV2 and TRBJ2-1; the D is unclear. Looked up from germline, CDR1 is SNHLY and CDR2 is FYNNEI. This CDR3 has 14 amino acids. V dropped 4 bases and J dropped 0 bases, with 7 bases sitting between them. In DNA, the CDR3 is TGTGCCAGCAGTGGGGGAACCTCCTACAATGAGCAGTTCTTC. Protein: CASSGGTSYNEQFF. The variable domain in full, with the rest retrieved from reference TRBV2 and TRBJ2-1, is EPEVTQTPSHQVTQMGQEVILRCVPISNHLYFYWYRQILGQKVEFLVSFYNNEISEKSEIFDDQFSVERPDGSNFTLKIRSTKLEDSAMYFCASSGGTSYNEQFFGPGTRLTVL.

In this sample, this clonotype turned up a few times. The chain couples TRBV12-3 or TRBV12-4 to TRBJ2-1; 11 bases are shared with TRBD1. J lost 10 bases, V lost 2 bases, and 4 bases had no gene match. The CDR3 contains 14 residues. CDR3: CASSLRTGGAEQFF. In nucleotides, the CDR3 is TGTGCCAGCAGTTTAAGGACAGGGGGCGCCGAGCAGTTCTTC.

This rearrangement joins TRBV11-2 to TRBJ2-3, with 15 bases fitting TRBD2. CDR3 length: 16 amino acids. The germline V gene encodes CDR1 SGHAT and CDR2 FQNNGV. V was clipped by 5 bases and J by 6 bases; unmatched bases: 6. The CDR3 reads CASSDGTSGGPDTQYF. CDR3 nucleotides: TGTGCCAGCAGCGACGGGACTAGCGGGGGGCCGGATACGCAGTATTTT.

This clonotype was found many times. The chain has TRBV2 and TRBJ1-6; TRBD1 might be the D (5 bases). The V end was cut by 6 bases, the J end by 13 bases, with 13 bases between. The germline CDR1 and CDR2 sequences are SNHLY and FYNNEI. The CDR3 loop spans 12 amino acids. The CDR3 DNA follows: TGTGCCAGCAGGGGACCCGCAAATCCCCTCCACTTT. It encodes CASRGPANPLHF.

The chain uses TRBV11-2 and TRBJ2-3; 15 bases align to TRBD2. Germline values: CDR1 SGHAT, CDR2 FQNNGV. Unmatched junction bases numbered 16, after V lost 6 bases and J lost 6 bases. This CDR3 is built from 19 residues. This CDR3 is CASSSGTSGGLLRVDTQYF. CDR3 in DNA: TGTGCCAGCAGTTCCGGGACTAGCGGGGGGCTCCTCCGGGTTGATACGCAGTATTTT.

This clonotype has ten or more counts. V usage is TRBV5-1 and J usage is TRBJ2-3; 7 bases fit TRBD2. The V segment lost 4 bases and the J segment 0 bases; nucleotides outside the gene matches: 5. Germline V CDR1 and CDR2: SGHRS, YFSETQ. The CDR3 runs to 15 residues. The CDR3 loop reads CASSHGTTSTDTQYF. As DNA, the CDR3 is TGCGCCAGCAGCCACGGGACTACGAGCACAGATACGCAGTATTTT.

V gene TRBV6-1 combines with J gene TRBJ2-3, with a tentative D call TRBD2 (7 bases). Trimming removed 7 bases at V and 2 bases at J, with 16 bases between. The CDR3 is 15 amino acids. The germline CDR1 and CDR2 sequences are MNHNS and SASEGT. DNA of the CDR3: TGTGCCAGCAAAAACGGGGGGACACCCACAGATACGCAGTATTTT. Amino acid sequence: CASKNGGTPTDTQYF.

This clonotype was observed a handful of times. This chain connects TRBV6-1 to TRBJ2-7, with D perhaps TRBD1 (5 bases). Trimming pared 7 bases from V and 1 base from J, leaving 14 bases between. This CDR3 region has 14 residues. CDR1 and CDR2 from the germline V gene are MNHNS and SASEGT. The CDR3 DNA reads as TGTGCCAGCATGGGTCAGGGAACATCCTACGAGCAGTACTTC. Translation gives CASMGQGTSYEQYF.

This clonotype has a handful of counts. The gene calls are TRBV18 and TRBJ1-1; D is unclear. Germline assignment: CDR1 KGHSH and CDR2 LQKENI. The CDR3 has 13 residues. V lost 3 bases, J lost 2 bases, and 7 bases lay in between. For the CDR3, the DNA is TGTGCCAGCTCACCGTCCGGTAACACTGAAGCTTTCTTT. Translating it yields CASSPSGNTEAFF.

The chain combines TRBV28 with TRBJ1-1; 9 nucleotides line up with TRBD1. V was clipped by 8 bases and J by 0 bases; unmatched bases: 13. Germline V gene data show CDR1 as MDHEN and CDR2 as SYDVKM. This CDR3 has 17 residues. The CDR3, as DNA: TGTGCCAGCCCCGGGCGTGGGACAGGGCCCATGAACACTGAAGCTTTCTTT. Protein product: CASPGRGTGPMNTEAFF.

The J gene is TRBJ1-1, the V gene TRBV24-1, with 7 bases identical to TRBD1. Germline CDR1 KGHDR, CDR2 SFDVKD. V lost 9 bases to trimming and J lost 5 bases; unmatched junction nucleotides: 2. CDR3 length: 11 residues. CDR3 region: CATSGGTEAFF. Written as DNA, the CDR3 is TGTGCCACCTCAGGGGGGACTGAAGCTTTCTTT.

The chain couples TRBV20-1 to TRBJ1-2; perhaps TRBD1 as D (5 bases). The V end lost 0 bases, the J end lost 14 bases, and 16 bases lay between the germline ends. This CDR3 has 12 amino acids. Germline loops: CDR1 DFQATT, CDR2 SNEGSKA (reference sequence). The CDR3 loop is CSARDLKDGTTF. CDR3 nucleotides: TGCAGTGCTAGAGATTTAAAGGACGGGACGACCTTC.

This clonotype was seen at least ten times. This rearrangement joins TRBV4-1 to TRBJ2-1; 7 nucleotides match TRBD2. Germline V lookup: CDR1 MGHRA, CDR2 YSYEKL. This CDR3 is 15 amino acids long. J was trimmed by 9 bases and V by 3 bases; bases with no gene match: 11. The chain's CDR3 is CASSQGDSGNREQFF. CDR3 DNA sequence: TGCGCCAGCAGCCAGGGAGACAGCGGGAACCGTGAGCAGTTCTTC.

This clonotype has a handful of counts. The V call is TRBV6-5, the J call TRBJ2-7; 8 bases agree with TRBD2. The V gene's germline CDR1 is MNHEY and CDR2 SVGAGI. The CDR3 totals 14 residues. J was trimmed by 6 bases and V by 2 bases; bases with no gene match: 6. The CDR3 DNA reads TGTGCCAGCAGTTACACTAGCGGCCCCCTCGAGCAGTACTTC. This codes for CASSYTSGPLEQYF.

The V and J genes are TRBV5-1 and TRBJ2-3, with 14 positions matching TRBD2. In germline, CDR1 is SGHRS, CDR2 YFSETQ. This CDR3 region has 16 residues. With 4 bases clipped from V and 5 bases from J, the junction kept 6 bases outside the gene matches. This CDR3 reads CASSAGLAGGKDTQYF. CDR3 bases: TGCGCCAGCAGCGCAGGACTAGCGGGAGGAAAAGATACGCAGTATTTT.

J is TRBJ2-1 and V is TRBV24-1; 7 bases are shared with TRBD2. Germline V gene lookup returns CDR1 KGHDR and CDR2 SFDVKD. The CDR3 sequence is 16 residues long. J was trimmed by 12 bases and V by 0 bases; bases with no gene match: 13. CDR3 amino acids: CATSDLQRLAGKGQFF. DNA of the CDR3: TGTGCCACCAGTGATTTGCAGAGACTAGCAGGAAAAGGGCAGTTCTTC.